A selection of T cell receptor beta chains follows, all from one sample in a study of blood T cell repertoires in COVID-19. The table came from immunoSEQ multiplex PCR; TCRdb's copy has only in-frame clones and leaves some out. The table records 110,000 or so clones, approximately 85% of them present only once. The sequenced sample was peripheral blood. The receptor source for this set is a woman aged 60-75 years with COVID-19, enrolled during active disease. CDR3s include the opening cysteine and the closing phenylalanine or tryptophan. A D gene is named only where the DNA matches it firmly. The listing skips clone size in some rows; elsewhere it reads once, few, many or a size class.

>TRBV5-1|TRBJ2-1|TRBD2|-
CASSPTSGSYNEQFF
TGCGCCAGCAGCCCCACTAGCGGTTCCTACAATGAGCAGTTCTTC
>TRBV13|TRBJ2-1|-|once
CASQGLVTSYNEQFF
TGTGCCAGCCAGGGGCTAGTTACCTCCTACAATGAGCAGTTCTTC
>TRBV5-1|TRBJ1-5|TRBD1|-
CASSFWTGSNQPQHF
TGCGCCAGCAGCTTCTGGACAGGGAGCAATCAGCCCCAGCATTTT
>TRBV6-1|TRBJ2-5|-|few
CASSEGASPPETQYF
TGTGCCAGCAGTGAAGGGGCTAGCCCTCCGGAGACCCAGTACTTC
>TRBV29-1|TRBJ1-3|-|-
CSVEGRRDTIYF
TGCAGCGTTGAGGGGCGTCGGGACACCATATATTTT
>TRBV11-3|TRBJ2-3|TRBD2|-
CASSLGGITDTQYF
TGTGCCAGCAGCTTGGGGGGGATCACAGATACGCAGTATTTT
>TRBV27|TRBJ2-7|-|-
CASRLERNSYEQYF
TGTGCCAGCAGGCTGGAGCGTAACTCCTACGAGCAGTACTTC
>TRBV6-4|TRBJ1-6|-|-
CASSTDSSYNSPLHF
TGTGCCAGCAGTACCGACAGCTCCTATAATTCACCCCTCCACTTT
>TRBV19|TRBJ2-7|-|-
CASSIRGRAGEQYF
TGTGCCAGTAGTATCAGGGGGAGAGCGGGCGAGCAGTACTTC
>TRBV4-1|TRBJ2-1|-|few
CASSWQNNEQFF
TGCGCCAGCAGCTGGCAGAACAATGAGCAGTTCTTC
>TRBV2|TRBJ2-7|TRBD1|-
CASSLGQSSEQYF
TGTGCCAGCAGTCTGGGACAGAGCTCCGAGCAGTACTTC
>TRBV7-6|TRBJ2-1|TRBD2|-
CASSPSGGRNNEQFF
TGTGCCAGCAGCCCGAGCGGGGGCCGTAACAATGAGCAGTTCTTC
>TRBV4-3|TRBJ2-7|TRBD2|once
CASSQGSGSSYEQYF
TGCGCCAGCAGCCAAGGTAGCGGGAGCTCCTACGAGCAGTACTTC
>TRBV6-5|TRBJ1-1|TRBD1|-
CASSSGQGGEAFF
TGTGCCAGCAGTTCAGGACAGGGTGGGGAAGCTTTCTTT
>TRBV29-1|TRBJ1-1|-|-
CSVEEGAIGTEAFF
TGCAGCGTTGAAGAGGGGGCTATCGGAACTGAAGCTTTCTTT
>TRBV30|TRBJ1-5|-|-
CAWSPGQLNQPQHF
TGTGCCTGGAGTCCTGGACAGTTAAATCAGCCCCAGCATTTT
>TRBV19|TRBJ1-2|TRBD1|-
CASSMGSGTGSSYGYTF
TGTGCCAGTAGTATGGGGAGCGGGACAGGGTCGAGCTATGGCTACACCTTC
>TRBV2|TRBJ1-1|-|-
CASSDRGSPFF
TGTGCCAGCAGTGATCGGGGTTCTCCTTTCTTT
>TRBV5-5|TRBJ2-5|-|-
CASSLSQETQYF
TGTGCCAGCAGCTTGTCTCAAGAGACCCAGTACTTC
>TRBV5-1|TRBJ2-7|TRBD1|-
CASSLGGTGVSYEQYF
TGCGCCAGCAGCTTGGGTGGGACAGGGGTTTCCTACGAGCAGTACTTC
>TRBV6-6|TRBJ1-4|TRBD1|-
CASSRFTGGNEKLFF
TGTGCCAGCAGCAGATTTACAGGGGGGAATGAAAAACTGTTTTTT
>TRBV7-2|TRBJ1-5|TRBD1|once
CASSLGDRGRGQPQHF
TGTGCCAGCAGCTTAGGGGACAGGGGAAGAGGTCAGCCCCAGCATTTT